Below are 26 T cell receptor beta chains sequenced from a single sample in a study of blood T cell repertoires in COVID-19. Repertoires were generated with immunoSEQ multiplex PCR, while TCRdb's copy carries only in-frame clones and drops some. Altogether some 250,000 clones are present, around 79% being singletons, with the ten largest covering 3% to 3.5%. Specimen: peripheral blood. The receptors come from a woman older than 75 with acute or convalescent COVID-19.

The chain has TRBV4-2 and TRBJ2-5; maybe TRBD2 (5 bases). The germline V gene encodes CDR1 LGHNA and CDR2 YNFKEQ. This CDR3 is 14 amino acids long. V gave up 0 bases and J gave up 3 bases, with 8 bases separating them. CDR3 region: CASSQDDGKETQYF. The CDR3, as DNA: TGTGCCAGCAGCCAAGATGACGGGAAAGAGACCCAGTACTTC.

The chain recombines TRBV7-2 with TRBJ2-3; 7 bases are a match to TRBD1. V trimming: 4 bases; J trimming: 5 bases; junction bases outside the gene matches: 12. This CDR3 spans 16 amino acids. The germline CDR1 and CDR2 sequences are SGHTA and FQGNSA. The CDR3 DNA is TGTGCCAGCAGCTCCCCCCAGGGGGTAGGGATAGATACGCAGTATTTT. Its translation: CASSSPQGVGIDTQYF. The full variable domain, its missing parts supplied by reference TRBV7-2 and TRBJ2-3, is GAGVSQSPSNKVTEKGKDVELRCDPISGHTALYWYRQSLGQGLEFLIYFQGNSAPDKSGLPSDRFSAERTGGSVSTLTIQRTQQEDSAVYLCASSSPQGVGIDTQYFGPGTRLTVL.

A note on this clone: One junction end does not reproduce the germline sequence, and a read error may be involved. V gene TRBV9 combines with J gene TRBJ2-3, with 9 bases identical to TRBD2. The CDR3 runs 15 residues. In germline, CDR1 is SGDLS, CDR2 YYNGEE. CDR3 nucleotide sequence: TGTGTCAGCAGCGCTAGCGGGGTTAGCACAGATACGCAGTATTTT. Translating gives CVSSASGVSTDTQYF.

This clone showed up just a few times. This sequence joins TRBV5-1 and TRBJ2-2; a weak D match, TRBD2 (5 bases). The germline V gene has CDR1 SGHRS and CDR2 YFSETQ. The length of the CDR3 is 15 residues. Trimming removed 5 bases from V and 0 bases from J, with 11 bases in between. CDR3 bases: TGCGCCAGCAGTATGGGAGCAGCGAACACCGGGGAGCTGTTTTTT. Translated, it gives CASSMGAANTGELFF.

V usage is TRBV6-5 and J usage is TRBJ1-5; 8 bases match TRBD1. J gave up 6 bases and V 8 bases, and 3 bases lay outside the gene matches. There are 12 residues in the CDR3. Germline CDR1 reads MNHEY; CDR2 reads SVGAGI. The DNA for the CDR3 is TGTGCCAGCGGGACAGGCGGTCAGCCCCAGCATTTT. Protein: CASGTGGQPQHF.

The CDR3 protein is CASSYGSGVETQYF. CDR3 sequence (DNA): TGTGCCAGCAGTTACGGGTCGGGAGTAGAGACCCAGTACTTC. The genes are TRBV6-6 and TRBJ2-5, with a tentative D call TRBD2 (6 bases). Trimming shortened V by 2 bases and J by 4 bases, and 11 bases separated the two germline ends. CDR1 MNHNY and CDR2 SVGAGI come from the germline V gene (reference sequence). The CDR3 loop spans 14 amino acids.

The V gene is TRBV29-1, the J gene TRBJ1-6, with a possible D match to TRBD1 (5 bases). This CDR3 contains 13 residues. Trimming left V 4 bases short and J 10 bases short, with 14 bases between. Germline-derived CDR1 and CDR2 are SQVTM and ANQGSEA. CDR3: CSVGADTTSPLHF. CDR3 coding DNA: TGCAGCGTTGGCGCGGACACAACATCACCCCTCCACTTT.

CDR3 amino acids: CSVARTGGNYGYTF. CDR3 coding DNA: TGCAGCGTTGCCAGGACAGGGGGCAACTATGGCTACACCTTC. The genes are TRBV29-1 and TRBJ1-2; 11 bases agree with TRBD1. The germline V gene encodes CDR1 SQVTM and CDR2 ANQGSEA. The V and J ends lost 4 bases and 2 bases, in that order; junction bases with no gene match: 3. The CDR3 extends over 14 amino acids. Based on the CDR3 plus reference TRBV29-1 and TRBJ1-2, the full variable domain is SAVISQKPSRDICQRGTSLTIQCQVDSQVTMMFWYRQQPGQSLTLIATANQGSEATYESGFVIDKFPISRPNLTFSTLTVSNMSPEDSSIYLCSVARTGGNYGYTFGSGTRLTVV.

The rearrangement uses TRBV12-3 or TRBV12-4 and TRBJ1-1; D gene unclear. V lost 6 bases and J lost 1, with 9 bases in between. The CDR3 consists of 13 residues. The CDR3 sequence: CASRGRPNTEAFF. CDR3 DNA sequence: TGTGCCAGCAGGGGCCGGCCGAACACTGAAGCTTTCTTT.

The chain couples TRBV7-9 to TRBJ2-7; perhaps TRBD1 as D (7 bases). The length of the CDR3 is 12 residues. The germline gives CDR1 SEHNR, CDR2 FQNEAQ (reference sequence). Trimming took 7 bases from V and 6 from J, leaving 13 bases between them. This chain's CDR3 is CASTQGGGEQYF. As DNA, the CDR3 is TGTGCCAGCACCCAGGGGGGAGGCGAGCAGTACTTC.

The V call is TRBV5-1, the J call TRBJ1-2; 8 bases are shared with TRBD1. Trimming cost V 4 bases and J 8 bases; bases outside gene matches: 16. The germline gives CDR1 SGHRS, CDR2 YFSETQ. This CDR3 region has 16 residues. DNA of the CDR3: TGCGCCAGCAGCCTGGGCACCCAGGACAGGGAAGACGGCTACACCTTC. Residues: CASSLGTQDREDGYTF.

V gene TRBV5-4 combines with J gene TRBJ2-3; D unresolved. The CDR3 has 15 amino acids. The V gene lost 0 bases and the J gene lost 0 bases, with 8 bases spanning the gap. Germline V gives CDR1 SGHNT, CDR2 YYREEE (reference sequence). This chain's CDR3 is CASSLEAASTDTQYF. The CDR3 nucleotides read TGTGCCAGCAGCTTGGAGGCGGCAAGCACAGATACGCAGTATTTT.

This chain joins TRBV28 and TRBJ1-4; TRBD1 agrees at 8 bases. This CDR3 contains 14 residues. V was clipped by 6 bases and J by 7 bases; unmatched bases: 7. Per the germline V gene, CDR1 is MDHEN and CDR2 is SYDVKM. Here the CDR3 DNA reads TGTGCCAGCAGCCCCGGACAGGGACCTGAAAAACTGTTTTTT. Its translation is CASSPGQGPEKLFF.

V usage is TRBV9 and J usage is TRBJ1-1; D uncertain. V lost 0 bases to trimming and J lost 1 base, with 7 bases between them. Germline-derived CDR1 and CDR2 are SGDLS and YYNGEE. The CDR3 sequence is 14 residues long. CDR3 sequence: CASSVGRGNTEAFF. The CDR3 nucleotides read TGTGCCAGCAGCGTAGGAAGAGGGAACACTGAAGCTTTCTTT.

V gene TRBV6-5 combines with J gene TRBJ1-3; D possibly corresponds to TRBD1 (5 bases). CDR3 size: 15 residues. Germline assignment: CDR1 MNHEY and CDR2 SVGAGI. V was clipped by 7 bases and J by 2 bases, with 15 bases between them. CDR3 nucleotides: TGTGCCAGCACCCCGCCGGGGGGGGCTGGAAACACCATATATTTT. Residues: CASTPPGGAGNTIYF.

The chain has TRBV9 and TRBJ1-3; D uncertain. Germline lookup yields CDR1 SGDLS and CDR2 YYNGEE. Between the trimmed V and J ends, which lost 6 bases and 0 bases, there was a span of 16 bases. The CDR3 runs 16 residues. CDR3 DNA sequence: TGTGCCAGCACCAGTGGGTCCGGAGTCTCTGGAAACACCATATATTTT. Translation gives CASTSGSGVSGNTIYF.

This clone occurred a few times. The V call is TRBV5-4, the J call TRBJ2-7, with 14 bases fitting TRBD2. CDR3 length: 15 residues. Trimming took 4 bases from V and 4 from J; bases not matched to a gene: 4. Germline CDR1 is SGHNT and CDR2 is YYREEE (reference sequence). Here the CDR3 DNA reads TGTGCCAGCAGCCTGACTAGCGGGAGGGCGTACGAGCAGTACTTC. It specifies CASSLTSGRAYEQYF.

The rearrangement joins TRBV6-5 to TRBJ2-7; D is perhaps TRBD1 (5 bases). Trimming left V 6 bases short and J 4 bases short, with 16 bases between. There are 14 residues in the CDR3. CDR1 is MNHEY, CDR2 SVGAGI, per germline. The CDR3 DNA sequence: TGTGCCAGCAGGGTGGTGGGGCTAGGGTACGAGCAGTACTTC. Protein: CASRVVGLGYEQYF.

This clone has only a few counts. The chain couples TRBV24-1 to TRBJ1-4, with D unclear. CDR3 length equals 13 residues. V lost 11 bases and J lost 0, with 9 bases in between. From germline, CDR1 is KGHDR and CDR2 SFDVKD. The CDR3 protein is CARQGATNEKLFF. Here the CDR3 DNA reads TGTGCCAGGCAAGGAGCAACTAATGAAAAACTGTTTTTT.

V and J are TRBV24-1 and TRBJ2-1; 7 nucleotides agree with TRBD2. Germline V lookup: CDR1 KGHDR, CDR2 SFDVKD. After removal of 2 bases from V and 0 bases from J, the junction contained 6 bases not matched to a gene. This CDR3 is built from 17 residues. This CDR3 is CATSDSSGMSSYNEQFF. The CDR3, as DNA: TGTGCCACCAGTGATTCCAGCGGGATGAGCTCCTACAATGAGCAGTTCTTC.

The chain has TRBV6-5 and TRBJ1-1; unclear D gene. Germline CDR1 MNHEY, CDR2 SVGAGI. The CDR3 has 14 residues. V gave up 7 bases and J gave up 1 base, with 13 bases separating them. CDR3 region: CASKNWSGNTEAFF. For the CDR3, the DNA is TGTGCCAGCAAGAACTGGTCCGGGAACACTGAAGCTTTCTTT.

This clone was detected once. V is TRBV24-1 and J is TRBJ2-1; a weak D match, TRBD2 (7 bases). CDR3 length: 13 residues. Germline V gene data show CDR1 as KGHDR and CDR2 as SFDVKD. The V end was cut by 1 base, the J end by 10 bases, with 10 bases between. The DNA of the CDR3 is TGTGCCACCAGTGATTTCGGGGGGCGGGAGCAGTTCTTC. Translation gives CATSDFGGREQFF.

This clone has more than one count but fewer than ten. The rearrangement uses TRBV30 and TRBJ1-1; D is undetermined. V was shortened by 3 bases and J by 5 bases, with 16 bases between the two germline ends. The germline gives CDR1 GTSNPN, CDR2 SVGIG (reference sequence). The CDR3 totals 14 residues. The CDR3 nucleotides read TGTGCCTGGAGCGAAACCCCCGTGAGGACTGAAGCTTTCTTT. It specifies CAWSETPVRTEAFF.

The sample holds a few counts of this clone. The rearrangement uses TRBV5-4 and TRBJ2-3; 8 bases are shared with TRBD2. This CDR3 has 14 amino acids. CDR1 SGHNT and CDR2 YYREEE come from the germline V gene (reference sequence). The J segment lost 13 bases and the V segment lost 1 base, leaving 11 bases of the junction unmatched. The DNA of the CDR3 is TGTGCCAGCAGCTTGCAGACTAGCGCCACAAGGGAGTATTTT. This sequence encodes CASSLQTSATREYF.

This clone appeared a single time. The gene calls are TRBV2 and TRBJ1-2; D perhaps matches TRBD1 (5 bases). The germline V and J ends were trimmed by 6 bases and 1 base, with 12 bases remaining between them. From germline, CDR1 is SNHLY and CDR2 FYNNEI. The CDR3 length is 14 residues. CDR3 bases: TGTGCCAGCAGAGGCGACAGCCTTAACTATGGCTACACCTTC. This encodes CASRGDSLNYGYTF.

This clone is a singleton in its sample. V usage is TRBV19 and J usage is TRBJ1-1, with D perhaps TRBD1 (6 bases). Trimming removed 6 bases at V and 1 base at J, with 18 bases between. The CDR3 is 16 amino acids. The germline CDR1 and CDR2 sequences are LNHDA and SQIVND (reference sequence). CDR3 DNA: TGTGCCAGTAGGTGGGTGGGCAGGGGTAGGAACACTGAAGCTTTCTTT. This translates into CASRWVGRGRNTEAFF.